The clone carrying this T cell receptor beta chain came up a few times. In the authors' methods: Cell counts per sample came from amplifying reference gene primers. The repertoire was sequenced with immunoSEQ multiplex PCR; TCRdb's copy has only in-frame clones and lacks some. That table furnishes V, J and clone size, whereas the DNA furnished D and trimming. This table has roughly 5,000 clones, approximately 84% appearing once. The V end was cut by 3 bases, the J end by 3 bases, with 23 bases between. The germline V gene has CDR1 SGDLS and CDR2 YYNGEE. CDR3 length: 18 amino acids. This entry comes from a study of blood T cell repertoires in COVID-19. For the study at large: Samples came from the United States, Italy and Spain, spanning acute and convalescent COVID-19. Sources were T cells, B-cell-depleted T cells, or PBMCs; the material itself was cDNA or gDNA.

This chain links TRBV9 with TRBJ2-3; D gene unclear. Sequences were obtained from peripheral blood. The sequence derives from a human donor in a cohort sampled during active COVID-19. The CDR3 DNA reads as TGTGCCAGCAGCGCCCCGGTGAGGAGTAGGCTTCTAACAGATACGCAGTATTTT. The encoded protein is CASSAPVRSRLLTDTQYF.